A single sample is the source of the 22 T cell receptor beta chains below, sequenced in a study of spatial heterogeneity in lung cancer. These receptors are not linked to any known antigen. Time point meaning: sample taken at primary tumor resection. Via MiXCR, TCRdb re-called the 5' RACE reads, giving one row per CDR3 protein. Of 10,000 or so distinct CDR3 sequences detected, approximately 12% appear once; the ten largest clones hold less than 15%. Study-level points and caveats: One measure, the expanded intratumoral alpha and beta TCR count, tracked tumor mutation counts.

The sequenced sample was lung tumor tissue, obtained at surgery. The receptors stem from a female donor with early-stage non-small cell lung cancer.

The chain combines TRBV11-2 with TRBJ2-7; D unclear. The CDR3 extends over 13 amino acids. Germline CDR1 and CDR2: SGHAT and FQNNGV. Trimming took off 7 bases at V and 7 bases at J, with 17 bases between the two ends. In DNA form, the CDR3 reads TGTGCCAGCACCCAGTCCGGGTTTCAGGAGCAGTACTTC. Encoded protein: CASTQSGFQEQYF. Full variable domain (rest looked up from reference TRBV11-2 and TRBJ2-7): EAGVAQSPRYKIIEKRQSVAFWCNPISGHATLYWYQQILGQGPKLLIQFQNNGVVDDSQLPKDRFSAERLKGVDSTLKIQPAKLEDSAVYLCASTQSGFQEQYFGPGTRLTVT.

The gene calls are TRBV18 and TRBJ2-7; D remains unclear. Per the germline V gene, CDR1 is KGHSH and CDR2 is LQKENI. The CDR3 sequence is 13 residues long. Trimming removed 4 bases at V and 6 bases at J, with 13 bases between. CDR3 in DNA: TGTGCCAGCTCACGCGAGTTCGGGCCCGAGCAGTACTTC. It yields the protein CASSREFGPEQYF. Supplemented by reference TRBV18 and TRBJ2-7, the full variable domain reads NAGVMQNPRHLVRRRGQEARLRCSPMKGHSHVYWYRQLPEEGLKFMVYLQKENIIDESGMPKERFSAEFPKEGPSILRIQQVVRGDSAAYFCASSREFGPEQYFGPGTRLTVT.

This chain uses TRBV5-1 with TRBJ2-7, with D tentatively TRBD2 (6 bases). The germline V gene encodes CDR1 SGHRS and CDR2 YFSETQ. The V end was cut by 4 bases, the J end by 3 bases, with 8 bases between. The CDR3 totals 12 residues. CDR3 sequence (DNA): TGCGCCAGCAGCGGAGCGGGCTACGAGCAGTACTTC. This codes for CASSGAGYEQYF. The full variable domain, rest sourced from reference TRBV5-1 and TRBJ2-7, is KAGVTQTPRYLIKTRGQQVTLSCSPISGHRSVSWYQQTPGQGLQFLFEYFSETQRNKGNFPGRFSGRQFSNSRSEMNVSTLELGDSALYLCASSGAGYEQYFGPGTRLTVT.

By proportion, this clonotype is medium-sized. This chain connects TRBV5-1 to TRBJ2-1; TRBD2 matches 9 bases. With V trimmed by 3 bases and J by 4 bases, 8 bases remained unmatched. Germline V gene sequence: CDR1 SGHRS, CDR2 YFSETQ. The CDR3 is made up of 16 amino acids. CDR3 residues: CASSSTSGPSYNEQFF. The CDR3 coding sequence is TGCGCCAGCAGCTCGACTAGCGGACCCTCATACAATGAGCAGTTCTTC.

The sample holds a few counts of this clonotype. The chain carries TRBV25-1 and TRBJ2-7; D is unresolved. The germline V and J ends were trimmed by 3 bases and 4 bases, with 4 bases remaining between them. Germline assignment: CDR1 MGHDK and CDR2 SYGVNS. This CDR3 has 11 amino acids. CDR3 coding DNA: TGTGCCAGCAGTGAGGAATACGAGCAGTACTTC. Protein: CASSEEYEQYF.

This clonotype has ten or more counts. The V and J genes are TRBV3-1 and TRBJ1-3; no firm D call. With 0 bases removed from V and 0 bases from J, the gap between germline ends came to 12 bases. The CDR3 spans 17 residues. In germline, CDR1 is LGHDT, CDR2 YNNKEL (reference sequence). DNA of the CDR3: TGTGCCAGCAGCCAAGATGTAGGCCTCCTCTCTGGAAACACCATATATTTT. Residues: CASSQDVGLLSGNTIYF.

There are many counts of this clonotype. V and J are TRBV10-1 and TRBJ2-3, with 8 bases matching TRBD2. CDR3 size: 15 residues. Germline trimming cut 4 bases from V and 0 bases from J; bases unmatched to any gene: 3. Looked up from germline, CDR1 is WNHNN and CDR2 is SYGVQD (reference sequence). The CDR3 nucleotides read TGCGCCAGCAGTGGGGCTAGCGGGAGCACAGATACGCAGTATTTT. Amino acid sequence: CASSGASGSTDTQYF.

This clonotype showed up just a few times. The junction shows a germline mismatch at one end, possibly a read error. CDR3 nucleotide sequence: TGTGCCAGCAGTGAACGGGTATTCTTC. This codes for CASSERVFF. The chain carries TRBV2 and TRBJ2-7; no reliable D call. The CDR3 consists of 9 residues. Germline V gives CDR1 SNHLY, CDR2 FYNNEI.

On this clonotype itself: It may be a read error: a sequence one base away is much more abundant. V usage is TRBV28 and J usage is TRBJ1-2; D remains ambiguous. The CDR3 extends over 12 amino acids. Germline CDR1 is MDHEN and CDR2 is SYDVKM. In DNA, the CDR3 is TGTGTCAGCAGTTTCCTAGGATATGGCTACACCTTC. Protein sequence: CVSSFLGYGYTF.

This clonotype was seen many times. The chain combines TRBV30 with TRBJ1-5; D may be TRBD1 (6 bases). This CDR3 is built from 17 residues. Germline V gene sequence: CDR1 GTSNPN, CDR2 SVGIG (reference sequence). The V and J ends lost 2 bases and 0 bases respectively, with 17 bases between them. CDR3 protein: CAWSKGRTANSNQPQHF. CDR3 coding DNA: TGTGCCTGGAGTAAGGGTCGGACAGCAAATAGCAATCAGCCCCAGCATTTT.

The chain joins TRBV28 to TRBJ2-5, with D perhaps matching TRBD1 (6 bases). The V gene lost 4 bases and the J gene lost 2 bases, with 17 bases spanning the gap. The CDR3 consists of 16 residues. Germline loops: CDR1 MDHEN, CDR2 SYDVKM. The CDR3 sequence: CASSSEGDEPQETQYF. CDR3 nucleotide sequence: TGTGCCAGCAGTTCCGAGGGGGACGAACCTCAAGAGACCCAGTACTTC.

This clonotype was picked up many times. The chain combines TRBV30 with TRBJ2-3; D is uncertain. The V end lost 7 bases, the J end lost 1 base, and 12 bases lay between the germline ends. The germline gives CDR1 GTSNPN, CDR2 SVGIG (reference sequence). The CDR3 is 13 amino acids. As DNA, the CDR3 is TGTGCCTCATCGGCTTTGGGCACAGATACGCAGTATTTT. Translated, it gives CASSALGTDTQYF. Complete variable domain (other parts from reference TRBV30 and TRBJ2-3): SQTIHQWPATLVQPVGSPLSLECTVEGTSNPNLYWYRQAAGRGLQLLFYSVGIGQISSEVPQNLSASRPQDRQFILSSKKLLLSDSGFYLCASSALGTDTQYFGPGTRLTVL.

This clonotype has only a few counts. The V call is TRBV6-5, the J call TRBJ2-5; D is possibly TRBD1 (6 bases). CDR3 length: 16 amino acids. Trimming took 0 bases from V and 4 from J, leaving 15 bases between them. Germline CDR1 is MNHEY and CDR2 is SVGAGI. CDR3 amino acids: CASSYSTPGAGETQYF. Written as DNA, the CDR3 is TGTGCCAGCAGTTACTCGACGCCAGGGGCTGGAGAGACCCAGTACTTC.

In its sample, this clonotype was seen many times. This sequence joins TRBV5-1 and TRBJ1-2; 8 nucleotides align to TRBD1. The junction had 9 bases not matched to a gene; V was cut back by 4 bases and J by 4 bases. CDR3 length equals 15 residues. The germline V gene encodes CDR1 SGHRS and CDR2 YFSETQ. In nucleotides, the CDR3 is TGCGCCAGCAGCGTGATGGGGACAGGCCCCTATGGCTACACCTTC. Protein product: CASSVMGTGPYGYTF.

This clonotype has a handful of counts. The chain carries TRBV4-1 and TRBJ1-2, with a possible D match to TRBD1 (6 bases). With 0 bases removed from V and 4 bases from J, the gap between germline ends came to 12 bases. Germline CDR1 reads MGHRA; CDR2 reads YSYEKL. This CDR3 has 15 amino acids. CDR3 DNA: TGCGCCAGCAGCCAAGAGCCCGGGACACTCTATGGCTACACCTTC. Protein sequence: CASSQEPGTLYGYTF.

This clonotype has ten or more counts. The DNA for the CDR3 is TGTGCCATCAGTGAGACAACCTACGAGCAGTACTTC. Its protein product is CAISETTYEQYF. This chain uses TRBV10-3 with TRBJ2-7; D unclear. Trimming removed 2 bases at V and 2 bases at J, with 4 bases between. The CDR3 totals 12 residues. The germline gives CDR1 ENHRY, CDR2 SYGVKD.

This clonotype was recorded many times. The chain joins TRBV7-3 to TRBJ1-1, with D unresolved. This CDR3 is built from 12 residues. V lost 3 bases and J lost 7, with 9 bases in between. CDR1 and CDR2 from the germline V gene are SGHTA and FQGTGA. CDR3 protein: CASSFGPVEAFF. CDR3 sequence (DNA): TGTGCCAGCAGCTTCGGACCGGTTGAAGCTTTCTTT.

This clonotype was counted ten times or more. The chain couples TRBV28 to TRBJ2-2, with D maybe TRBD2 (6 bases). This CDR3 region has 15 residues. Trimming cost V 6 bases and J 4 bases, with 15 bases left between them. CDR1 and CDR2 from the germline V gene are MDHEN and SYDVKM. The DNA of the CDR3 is TGTGCCAGCAGCCGGAGGGACCCCCCCACCGGGGAGCTGTTTTTT. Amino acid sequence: CASSRRDPPTGELFF.

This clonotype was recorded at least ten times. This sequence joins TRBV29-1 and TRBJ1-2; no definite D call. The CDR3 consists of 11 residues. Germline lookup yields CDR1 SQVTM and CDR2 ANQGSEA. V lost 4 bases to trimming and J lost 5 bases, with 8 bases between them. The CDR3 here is CSVVPRYGYTF. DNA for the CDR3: TGCAGCGTTGTCCCCAGATATGGCTACACCTTC.

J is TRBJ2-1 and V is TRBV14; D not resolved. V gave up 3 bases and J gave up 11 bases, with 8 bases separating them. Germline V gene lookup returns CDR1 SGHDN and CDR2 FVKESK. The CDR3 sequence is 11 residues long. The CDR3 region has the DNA TGTGCCAGCAGCCAGACGAACCAGCAGTTCTTC. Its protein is CASSQTNQQFF.

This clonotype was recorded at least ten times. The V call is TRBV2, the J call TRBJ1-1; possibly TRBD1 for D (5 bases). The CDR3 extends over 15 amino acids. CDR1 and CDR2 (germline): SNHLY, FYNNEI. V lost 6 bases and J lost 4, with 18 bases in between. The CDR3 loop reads CASSVTGTSATEAFF. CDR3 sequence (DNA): TGTGCCAGCAGCGTAACCGGGACCTCGGCCACTGAAGCTTTCTTT.

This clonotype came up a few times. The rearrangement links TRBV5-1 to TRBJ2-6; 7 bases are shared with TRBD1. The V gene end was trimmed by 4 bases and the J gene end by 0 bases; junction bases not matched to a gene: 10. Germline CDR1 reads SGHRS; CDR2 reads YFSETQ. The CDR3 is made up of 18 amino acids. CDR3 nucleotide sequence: TGCGCCAGCAGCGTCGGGACAGTCCCTCACTCTGGGGCCAACGTCCTGACTTTC. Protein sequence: CASSVGTVPHSGANVLTF.